A few counts support the clone carrying this TCR beta chain. Sequencing was performed with immunoSEQ multiplex PCR; in TCRdb, only in-frame clones are kept and a portion is missing. The sample carries more than 150,000 clones, more than 85% recorded once. The source of the sample is a study of blood T cell repertoires in COVID-19. V dropped 6 bases and J dropped 0; count of bases not matched to a gene: 3. CDR1 is SNHLY, CDR2 FYNNEI, per germline. There are 15 residues in the CDR3. This sequence originates from a man in his fifties or sixties with acute or convalescent COVID-19. The J gene is TRBJ2-2, the V gene TRBV2; TRBD1 matches at 8 bases. The sample consisted of peripheral blood. CDR3 in amino acids: CASRVGQANTGELFF. DNA of the CDR3: TGTGCCAGCAGAGTGGGACAGGCGAACACCGGGGAGCTGTTTTTT. The entire variable domain, with the rest obtained from reference TRBV2 and TRBJ2-2, is as follows: EPEVTQTPSHQVTQMGQEVILRCVPISNHLYFYWYRQILGQKVEFLVSFYNNEISEKSEIFDDQFSVERPDGSNFTLKIRSTKLEDSAMYFCASRVGQANTGELFFGEGSRLTVL.